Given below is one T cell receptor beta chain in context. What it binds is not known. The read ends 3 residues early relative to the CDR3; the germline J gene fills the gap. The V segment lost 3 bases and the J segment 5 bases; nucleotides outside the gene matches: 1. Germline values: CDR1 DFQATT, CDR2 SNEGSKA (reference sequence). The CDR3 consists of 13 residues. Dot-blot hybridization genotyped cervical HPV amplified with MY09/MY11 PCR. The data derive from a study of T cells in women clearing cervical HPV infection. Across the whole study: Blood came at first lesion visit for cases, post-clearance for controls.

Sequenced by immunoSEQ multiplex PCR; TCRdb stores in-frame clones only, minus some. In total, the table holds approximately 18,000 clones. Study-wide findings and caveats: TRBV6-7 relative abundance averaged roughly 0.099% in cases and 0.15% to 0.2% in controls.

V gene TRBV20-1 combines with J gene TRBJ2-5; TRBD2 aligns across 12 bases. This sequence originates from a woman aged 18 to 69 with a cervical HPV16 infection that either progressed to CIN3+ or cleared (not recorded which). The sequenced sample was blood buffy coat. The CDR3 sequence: CSASTSGGETQYF. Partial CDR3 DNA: TGCAGTGCTAGTACTAGCGGGGGGGAGACC.